This T cell receptor (beta chain) was profiled in a study of blood T cell repertoires in COVID-19. Study-level information: The United States, Italy and Spain were the sources of the acute and convalescent COVID-19 samples. The analysed material was cDNA or gDNA that came from T cells, B-cell-depleted T cells, or PBMCs.

Authors' processing steps: Reference gene primer amplification yielded estimated nucleated cell counts. Assay: immunoSEQ multiplex PCR; the TCRdb copy retains only in-frame clones and omits some. D and trimming come from the DNA, and the V and J calls and clone size come from that table. The table has about 120,000 clones, around 81% seen once. The specimen sequenced was peripheral blood. The TCR was taken from a woman aged 50 to 60 with acute or convalescent COVID-19.

Here the CDR3 DNA reads TGTGCCAGCAGTTTATACAGGGGAGGCTACACCTTC. The encoded protein is CASSLYRGGYTF. This rearrangement joins TRBV12-3 or TRBV12-4 to TRBJ1-2; 7 bases match TRBD1. The V segment lost 2 bases and the J segment 8 bases; nucleotides outside the gene matches: 2. This CDR3 is 12 amino acids long.